The clone carrying this T cell receptor beta chain rates as medium-sized. What it recognizes is unknown. The library was designed around alpha chains, so this beta chain is a stray read whose abundance carries little weight. These data are taken from a study of spatial heterogeneity in lung cancer. Looking at the study overall: Consistently, beta-chain sequences turned up in larger numbers than alpha-chain sequences did. General observations from the study: Ubiquitous nonsynonymous mutations were tracked by counts of ubiquitous expanded TCRs, and regional ones by counts of regional expanded TCRs. It was found that expanded intratumoral alpha and beta TCR counts tracked tumor mutation counts. Estimation of coverage gave values of approximately 6.8% for alpha and approximately 14% for beta chains in tumor T cells.

TCRdb called the 5' RACE reads again in MiXCR, with one record for every CDR3 protein. The repertoire holds about 3,700 distinct CDR3 sequences, with roughly a quarter as singletons. V was cut by 4 bases and J by 5 bases, with 11 bases left in between. In germline, CDR1 is LGHDT, CDR2 YNNKEL (reference sequence). There are 14 residues in the CDR3. As to time point: sample taken at primary tumor resection. The sample consisted of lung tumor tissue, taken at surgery. The chain recombines TRBV3-1 with TRBJ2-2; tentatively, D is TRBD1 (6 bases). The TCR sequence derives from a male donor with early-stage non-small cell lung cancer. The CDR3 loop is CASSPNRATGELFF. CDR3 in DNA: TGTGCCAGCAGCCCGAACAGGGCAACCGGGGAGCTGTTTTTT. Together with reference TRBV3-1 and TRBJ2-2, the CDR3 gives the full variable domain: DTAVSQTPKYLVTQMGNDKSIKCEQNLGHDTMYWYKQDSKKFLKIMFSYNNKELIINETVPNRFSPKSPDKAHLNLHINSLELGDSAVYFCASSPNRATGELFFGEGSRLTVL.